Shown below are 10 T cell receptor beta chains from a single sample sequenced in a study of PD-1 blockade in classical Hodgkin lymphoma. As to time point: cycle 4 day 1 (C4D1), after more than five weeks of nivolumab. Every patient experienced relapse after autologous stem cell transplantation, and brentuximab vedotin exposure varied. Magnetic depletion of non-target cells from thawed PBMCs yielded purified CD8+ T cells. Method: immunoSEQ multiplex PCR; TCRdb's copy keeps in-frame clones and lacks some. The sample includes 13,000 to 15,000 clones, roughly nine tenths of them seen just once. This specimen consisted of CD8+ T cells from blood, obtained before the fourth cycle of nivolumab. These receptor sequences come from a human donor with classical Hodgkin lymphoma.

Within the sample, this clone is medium-sized. The genes are TRBV19 and TRBJ2-1, with 9 bases aligning to TRBD1. V lost 7 bases, J lost 5 bases, and 6 bases stayed unmatched. The length of the CDR3 is 14 residues. Germline CDR1 and CDR2: LNHDA and SQIVND (reference sequence). CDR3 sequence: CASISRDRDNEQFF. In nucleotides, the CDR3 is TGTGCCAGTATTAGCCGGGACAGGGACAATGAGCAGTTCTTC.

The count of this clone is one. V usage is TRBV29-1 and J usage is TRBJ1-1; D is possibly TRBD1 (5 bases). V lost 3 bases, J lost 3 bases, and 11 bases lay in between. This CDR3 is built from 13 residues. Germline CDR1 reads SQVTM; CDR2 reads ANQGSEA. CDR3 region: CSVEGGVYTEAFF. The CDR3 DNA sequence: TGCAGCGTTGAGGGGGGGGTTTACACTGAAGCTTTCTTT.

J is TRBJ2-5 and V is TRBV7-6; TRBD1 matches 9 bases. V lost 2 bases and J lost 4; bases outside the gene matches: 11. Germline CDR1 and CDR2: SGHVS and FNYEAQ. The CDR3 sequence is 17 residues long. CDR3 in DNA: TGTGCCAGCAGCTTAATGGGTGTGGACAGGGGTTCAGAGACCCAGTACTTC. Protein: CASSLMGVDRGSETQYF.

The rearrangement joins TRBV28 to TRBJ2-7; 11 bases line up with TRBD2. The V segment lost 7 bases and the J segment 0 bases; nucleotides outside the gene matches: 8. Germline CDR1 is MDHEN and CDR2 is SYDVKM. There are 16 residues in the CDR3. This chain's CDR3 is CASNPLAGGDSYEQYF. The CDR3 region has the DNA TGTGCCAGCAACCCCCTAGCGGGGGGAGACTCCTACGAGCAGTACTTC.

This clone is a singleton in its sample. The chain carries TRBV27 and TRBJ2-7; D possibly corresponds to TRBD1 (5 bases). The germline V gene has CDR1 MNHEY and CDR2 SMNVEV (reference sequence). The CDR3 totals 13 residues. The V end was cut by 2 bases, the J end by 2 bases, with 7 bases between. Here the CDR3 reads CASSLRGAYEQYF. The CDR3 DNA sequence: TGTGCCAGCAGTTTAAGGGGCGCCTACGAGCAGTACTTC.

CDR3 in amino acids: CASRTEGQVGYNEQFF. The CDR3 DNA follows: TGTGCCAGCAGAACCGAGGGGCAAGTTGGGTACAATGAGCAGTTCTTC. The J gene is TRBJ2-1, the V gene TRBV5-8; D possibly matches TRBD1 or TRBD2 (5 bases each). Germline V gene sequence: CDR1 SGHTS, CDR2 YDEGEE. V shed 5 bases and J shed 4 bases, with 19 bases lying between them. The CDR3 loop spans 16 amino acids.

Only a few counts were recorded for this clone. One end of the junction fails to match germline, which may point to a read error. The same CDR3 is also encoded by other DNA sequences in this sample. The chain is built from TRBV5-1 and TRBJ1-3; D gene uncertain. The CDR3 covers 15 residues. CDR1 and CDR2 (germline): SGHRS, YFSETQ. The CDR3, as DNA: TGTGCCAGCAGCTTGGGGTCTGGGACTGGAAACACCATATATTTT. It encodes CASSLGSGTGNTIYF. The whole variable domain, remainder taken from reference TRBV5-1 and TRBJ1-3, is KAGVTQTPRYLIKTRGQQVTLSCSPISGHRSVSWYQQTPGQGLQFLFEYFSETQRNKGNFPGRFSGRQFSNSRSEMNVSTLELGDSALYLCASSLGSGTGNTIYFGEGSWLTVV.

The rearrangement links TRBV9 to TRBJ1-1, with no clear D. The CDR3 runs 16 residues. The V end lost 5 bases, the J end lost 0 bases, and 17 bases lay between the germline ends. Germline V gene data show CDR1 as SGDLS and CDR2 as YYNGEE. CDR3 coding DNA: TGTGCCAGCAGTTTTTACCCAGGAGACATGAACACTGAAGCTTTCTTT. Protein sequence: CASSFYPGDMNTEAFF.

The CDR3 DNA follows: TGCGCCAGCAGCCAAAGCTCCTACAATGAGCAGTTCTTC. Translation: CASSQSSYNEQFF. J is TRBJ2-1 and V is TRBV4-1, with D hard to call. Trimming left V 2 bases short and J 0 bases short, with 2 bases between. Looked up from germline, CDR1 is MGHRA and CDR2 is YSYEKL. The CDR3 is made up of 13 amino acids.

The genes are TRBV28 and TRBJ2-2; TRBD1 matches at 8 bases. The CDR3 length is 16 residues. V lost 6 bases and J lost 5; bases outside the gene matches: 11. Germline CDR1 reads MDHEN; CDR2 reads SYDVKM. The CDR3 DNA follows: TGTGCCAGCAGCCCGGACAGGGAAGATAAGACCGGGGAGCTGTTTTTT. As protein: CASSPDREDKTGELFF.